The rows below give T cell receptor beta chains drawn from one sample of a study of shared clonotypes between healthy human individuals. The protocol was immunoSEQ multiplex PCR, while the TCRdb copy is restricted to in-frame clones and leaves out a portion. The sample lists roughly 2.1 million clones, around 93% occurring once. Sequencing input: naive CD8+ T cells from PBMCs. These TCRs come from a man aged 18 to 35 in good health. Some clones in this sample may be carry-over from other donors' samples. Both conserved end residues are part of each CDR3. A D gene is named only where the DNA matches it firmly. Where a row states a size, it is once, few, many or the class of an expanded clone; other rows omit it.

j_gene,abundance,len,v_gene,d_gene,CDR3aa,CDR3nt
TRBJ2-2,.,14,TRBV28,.,CASTAGGNTGELFF,TGTGCCAGCACAGCAGGAGGAAACACCGGGGAGCTGTTTTTT
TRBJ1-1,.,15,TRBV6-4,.,CASRKTGRMDTEAFF,TGTGCCAGCAGGAAGACCGGACGGATGGATACTGAAGCTTTCTTT
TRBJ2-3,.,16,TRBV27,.,CASSYLTPTSTDTQYF,TGTGCCAGCAGCTACCTGACACCCACTAGCACAGATACGCAGTATTTT
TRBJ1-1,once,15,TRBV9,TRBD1,CASSTRQGPNTEAFF,TGTGCCAGCAGCACCCGACAGGGCCCGAACACTGAAGCTTTCTTT
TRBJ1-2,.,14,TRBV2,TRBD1,CASKLSGGVHGYTF,TGTGCCAGCAAATTGTCAGGGGGGGTTCATGGCTACACCTTC
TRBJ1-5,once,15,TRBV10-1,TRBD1,CASITDRGPGQPQHF,TGCGCCAGCATTACGGACAGGGGGCCTGGTCAGCCCCAGCATTTT
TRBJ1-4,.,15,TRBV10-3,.,CASRDIITPNEKLFF,TGTGCCAGCCGGGACATAATCACCCCTAATGAAAAACTGTTTTTT
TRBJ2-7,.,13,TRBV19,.,CASSFTAAYEQYF,TGTGCCAGTAGTTTCACAGCAGCCTACGAGCAGTACTTC
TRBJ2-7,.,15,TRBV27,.,CASSLTPGVSYEQYF,TGTGCCAGCAGTTTGACACCAGGGGTATCCTACGAGCAGTACTTC
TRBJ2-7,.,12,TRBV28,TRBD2,CASSRGDYEQYF,TGTGCCAGCAGTCGGGGGGACTACGAGCAGTACTTC
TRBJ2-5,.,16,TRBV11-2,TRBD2,CASSTWTSGRQETQYF,TGTGCCAGCAGCACCTGGACTAGCGGGAGACAAGAGACCCAGTACTTC
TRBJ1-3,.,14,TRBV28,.,CASRWEGSGNTIYF,TGTGCCAGCAGATGGGAGGGTAGTGGAAACACCATATATTTT
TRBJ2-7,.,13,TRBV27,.,CASSSHYPSEQYF,TGTGCCAGCAGTTCCCACTACCCGTCCGAGCAGTACTTC
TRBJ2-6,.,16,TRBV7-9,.,CASNPGRFSGANVLTF,TGTGCCAGCAACCCGGGACGATTCTCTGGGGCCAACGTCCTGACTTTC
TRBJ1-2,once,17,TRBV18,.,CASSPGIQDFINYGYTF,TGTGCCAGCTCACCTGGTATCCAGGATTTTATTAACTATGGCTACACCTTC
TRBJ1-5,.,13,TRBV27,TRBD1,CATRDRINQPQHF,TGTGCCACCAGGGACAGGATTAATCAGCCCCAGCATTTT
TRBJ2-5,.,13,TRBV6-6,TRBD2,CASSYGGGETQYF,TGTGCCAGCAGTTACGGGGGAGGGGAGACCCAGTACTTC
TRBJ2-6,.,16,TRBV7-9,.,CASSLISGAGANVLTF,TGTGCCAGCAGCTTAATCAGTGGAGCTGGGGCCAACGTCCTGACTTTC
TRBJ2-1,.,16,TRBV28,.,CASSSGLALGGDEQFF,TGTGCCAGCAGTTCGGGTCTAGCGCTGGGGGGAGATGAGCAGTTCTTC
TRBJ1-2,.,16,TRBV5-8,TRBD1,CASSSKRTGTGYGYTF,TGTGCCAGCAGCTCAAAAAGAACCGGGACAGGGTATGGCTACACCTTC
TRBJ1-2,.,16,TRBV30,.,CAWISFRGPTNYGYTF,TGTGCCTGGATCTCCTTCCGGGGGCCAACTAACTATGGCTACACCTTC
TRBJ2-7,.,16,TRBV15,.,CATSSPYLDRFDEQYF,TGTGCCACCAGCAGTCCCTATCTCGACAGGTTCGACGAGCAGTACTTC
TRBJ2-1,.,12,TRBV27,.,CASSTYYNEQFF,TGTGCCAGCAGTACTTACTACAATGAGCAGTTCTTC
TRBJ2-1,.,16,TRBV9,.,CASSSSGAPFYNEQFF,TGTGCCAGCAGCTCCTCGGGGGCCCCCTTCTACAATGAGCAGTTCTTC
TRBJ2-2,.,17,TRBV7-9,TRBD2,CASSPGTSGRVAGELFF,TGTGCCAGCAGCCCCGGGACTAGCGGGAGGGTTGCCGGGGAGCTGTTTTTT
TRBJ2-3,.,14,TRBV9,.,CASSVATMLDTQYF,TGTGCCAGCAGCGTAGCTACAATGTTGGATACGCAGTATTTT
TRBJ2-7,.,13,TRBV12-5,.,CASGLGVGNEQYF,TGTGCTAGTGGTTTGGGCGTGGGGAACGAGCAGTACTTC
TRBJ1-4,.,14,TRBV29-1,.,CSVGPRATNEKLFF,TGCAGCGTTGGCCCCCGGGCAACTAATGAAAAACTGTTTTTT
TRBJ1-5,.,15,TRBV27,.,CASSSLRGGSQPQHF,TGTGCCAGCAGTTCCCTCAGGGGCGGGAGTCAGCCCCAGCATTTT